The 15 T cell receptor beta chains listed next were all sequenced from one sample in a study of T-cell reconstitution after alpha-beta-depleted transplantation in children. TCRbeta library construction was performed incorporating unique molecular identifiers. TCRdb reanalysed the PCR reads using MiXCR and keeps one entry per CDR3 protein. The table includes about a million distinct CDR3 sequences, around 30% detected once. The material was PBMCs, mostly from graft donor cells, obtained 360 days after TCRalphabeta/CD19-depleted stem cell transplant. These receptors were obtained from a boy in the first two years of life who had a stem cell transplant for SCID, so the T cells may come from the graft donor.

This clonotype appeared a few times. The chain links TRBV12-3 or TRBV12-4 to TRBJ2-3, with TRBD1 identical over 7 bases. The CDR3 sequence is 12 residues long. Unmatched junction bases numbered 0, after V lost 1 base and J lost 8 bases. The CDR3 loop is CASSLGQGTQYF. CDR3 DNA sequence: TGTGCCAGCAGTTTAGGACAGGGTACGCAGTATTTT.

This chain uses TRBV5-1 with TRBJ2-7; 11 bases map to TRBD2. This CDR3 spans 17 amino acids. The germline CDR1 and CDR2 sequences are SGHRS and YFSETQ. Trimming cost V 3 bases and J 0 bases; bases outside gene matches: 8. CDR3 sequence: CASSSISTSGVSYEQYF. The CDR3 DNA reads as TGCGCCAGCAGCTCCATCTCGACTAGCGGGGTCTCCTACGAGCAGTACTTC.

This rearrangement joins TRBV15 to TRBJ2-2; a possible D gene is TRBD1 (5 bases). The CDR3 has 14 residues. The germline V gene encodes CDR1 LNHNV and CDR2 YYDKDF (reference sequence). The V end was cut by 5 bases, the J end by 0 bases, with 7 bases between. The CDR3 DNA reads TGTGCCACCAGCCAGGGCTCGAACACCGGGGAGCTGTTTTTT. It encodes CATSQGSNTGELFF.

Only one count was recorded for this clonotype. The chain combines TRBV20-1 with TRBJ2-2, with 8 bases aligning to TRBD2. Germline trimming cut 3 bases from V and 3 bases from J; bases unmatched to any gene: 6. CDR3 length equals 15 residues. Germline V gene lookup returns CDR1 DFQATT and CDR2 SNEGSKA (reference sequence). In DNA, the CDR3 is TGCAGTGCTAGGTCGGTGCGGGGGGACACCGGGGAGCTGTTTTTT. Translation gives CSARSVRGDTGELFF.

This chain links TRBV6-1 with TRBJ2-7, with TRBD1 identical over 9 bases. The CDR3 loop spans 16 amino acids. Per the germline V gene, CDR1 is MNHNS and CDR2 is SASEGT. With 6 bases clipped from V and 0 bases from J, the junction kept 9 bases outside the gene matches. In DNA, the CDR3 is TGTGCCAGCAGACTTTCCGGGACAGGGCTCTCCTACGAGCAGTACTTC. This gives the protein CASRLSGTGLSYEQYF.

This clonotype was observed a few times. The rearrangement joins TRBV20-1 to TRBJ2-7; 11 nucleotides align to TRBD2. The V gene end was trimmed by 3 bases and the J gene end by 4 bases; junction bases not matched to a gene: 8. Germline-derived CDR1 and CDR2 are DFQATT and SNEGSKA (reference sequence). This CDR3 comprises 15 residues. The CDR3 loop is CSARIAGGSWYEQYF. The DNA of the CDR3 is TGCAGTGCTAGGATAGCGGGGGGGTCCTGGTACGAGCAGTACTTC.

The V call is TRBV15, the J call TRBJ2-1, with TRBD1 identical over 10 bases. J gave up 4 bases and V 5 bases, and 5 bases lay outside the gene matches. The CDR3 runs 15 residues. Germline lookup yields CDR1 LNHNV and CDR2 YYDKDF (reference sequence). CDR3: CATSRQGATYNEQFF. The CDR3 DNA reads as TGTGCCACCAGCCGACAGGGGGCCACGTACAATGAGCAGTTCTTC.

This clonotype was seen a handful of times. The genes are TRBV12-3 or TRBV12-4 and TRBJ2-3; 10 bases are a match to TRBD2. This CDR3 has 16 amino acids. The V gene end was trimmed by 4 bases and the J gene end by 3 bases; junction bases not matched to a gene: 7. CDR3 DNA: TGTGCCAGCAGTTCCGACAGCGGGGGGGCGACAGATACGCAGTATTTT. This encodes CASSSDSGGATDTQYF.

The chain uses TRBV7-2 and TRBJ1-5; D unclear. In germline, CDR1 is SGHTA, CDR2 FQGNSA. The CDR3 has 15 residues. V was pared by 4 bases and J by 6 bases, with 16 bases between. The CDR3 here is CASSSHAVQGQPQHF. CDR3 nucleotide sequence: TGTGCCAGCAGCTCCCATGCAGTTCAAGGTCAGCCCCAGCATTTT.

V and J are TRBV4-1 and TRBJ1-6, with D hard to call. The germline V gene encodes CDR1 MGHRA and CDR2 YSYEKL. The CDR3 runs to 16 residues. V lost 5 bases and J lost 0, with 11 bases in between. CDR3 amino acids: CASSYPASSYNSPLHF. DNA of the CDR3: TGCGCCAGCAGCTATCCAGCGAGCTCCTATAATTCACCCCTCCACTTT.

The V gene is TRBV6-5, the J gene TRBJ2-5; D remains unclear. V lost 8 bases, J lost 5 bases, and 12 bases lay in between. CDR3 length equals 12 residues. Germline values: CDR1 MNHEY, CDR2 SVGAGI. For the CDR3, the DNA is TGTGCCAGCTACCGCATAGGGGAGACCCAGTACTTC. Amino acids: CASYRIGETQYF.

This chain joins TRBV29-1 and TRBJ2-1; D is tentatively TRBD1 or TRBD2 (7 bases each). This CDR3 contains 14 residues. The V gene lost 6 bases and the J gene lost 5 bases, with 17 bases spanning the gap. Germline CDR1 is SQVTM and CDR2 is ANQGSEA. For the CDR3, the DNA is TGCAGCGTCAGGGGGGGCTGGGAAAACAATGAGCAGTTCTTC. Its translation: CSVRGGWENNEQFF.

V gene TRBV20-1 combines with J gene TRBJ2-3; 7 bases line up with TRBD2. The germline V gene encodes CDR1 DFQATT and CDR2 SNEGSKA (reference sequence). The length of the CDR3 is 12 residues. CDR3 sequence: CAGRASTDTQYF. As DNA, the CDR3 is TGCGCTGGGAGGGCTAGCACAGATACGCAGTATTTT.

CDR3 protein: CSVDRTANYGYTF. The CDR3 region has the DNA TGCAGCGTTGACCGGACAGCAAACTATGGCTACACCTTC. The chain recombines TRBV29-1 with TRBJ1-2, with a possible D match to TRBD1 (6 bases). Trimming took 3 bases from V and 2 from J, leaving 10 bases between them. CDR3 size: 13 residues. Germline V gene sequence: CDR1 SQVTM, CDR2 ANQGSEA.

This sequence joins TRBV5-1 and TRBJ2-1, with 8 bases lining up with TRBD1. Germline loops: CDR1 SGHRS, CDR2 YFSETQ. Trimming cost V 5 bases and J 8 bases; bases outside gene matches: 18. The CDR3 spans 17 residues. In nucleotides, the CDR3 is TGCGCCAGCAGTTATACCCCTGGCAGGGGGCCAGGGGATGAGCAGTTCTTC. This codes for CASSYTPGRGPGDEQFF.